This T cell receptor (beta chain) was found in a study of identical twins. TCRdb reprocessed the 5' RACE reads with MiXCR, giving one entry per CDR3 protein. The profile shows fewer than 800,000 distinct CDR3 sequences, under 8.5% of them singletons. The V end lost 0 bases, the J end lost 6 bases, and 15 bases lay between the germline ends. This CDR3 is built from 16 residues. From germline, CDR1 is SGDLS and CDR2 YYNGEE. The same specimen was also included in a second study, on yellow fever vaccine responses in identical twins.

The chain uses TRBV9 and TRBJ2-2; D might be TRBD1 (6 bases). The source material was PBMCs. The receptor was derived from a woman aged 18-29 years in good health. Here the CDR3 reads CASSVGLQGYPGELFF. The CDR3 DNA is TGTGCCAGCAGCGTAGGCCTACAGGGATACCCCGGGGAGCTGTTTTTT.